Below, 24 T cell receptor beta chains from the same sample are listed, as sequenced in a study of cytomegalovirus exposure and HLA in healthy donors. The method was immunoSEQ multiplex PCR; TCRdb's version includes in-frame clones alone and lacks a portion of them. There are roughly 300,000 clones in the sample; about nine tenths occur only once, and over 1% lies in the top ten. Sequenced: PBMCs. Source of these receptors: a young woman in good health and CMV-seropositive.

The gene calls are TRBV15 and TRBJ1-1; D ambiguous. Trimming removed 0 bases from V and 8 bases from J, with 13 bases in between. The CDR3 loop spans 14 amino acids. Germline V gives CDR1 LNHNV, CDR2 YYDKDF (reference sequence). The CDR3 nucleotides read TGTGCCACCAGCAGAGATCGGATAAGTAAGGAAGCTTTCTTT. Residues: CATSRDRISKEAFF.

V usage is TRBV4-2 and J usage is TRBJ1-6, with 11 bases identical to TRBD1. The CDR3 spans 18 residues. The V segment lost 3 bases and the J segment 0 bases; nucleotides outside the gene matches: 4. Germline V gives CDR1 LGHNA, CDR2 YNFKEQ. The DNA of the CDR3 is TGTGCCAGCAGCCATGCGGGACAGGGGGACTCCTATAATTCACCCCTCCACTTT. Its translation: CASSHAGQGDSYNSPLHF.

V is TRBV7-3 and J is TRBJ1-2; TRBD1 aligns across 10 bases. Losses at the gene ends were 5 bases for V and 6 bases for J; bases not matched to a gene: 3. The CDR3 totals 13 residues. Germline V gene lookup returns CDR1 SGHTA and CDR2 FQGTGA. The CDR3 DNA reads TGTGCCAGCAGCGCCGGGACAGGGGATGGCTACACCTTC. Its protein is CASSAGTGDGYTF.

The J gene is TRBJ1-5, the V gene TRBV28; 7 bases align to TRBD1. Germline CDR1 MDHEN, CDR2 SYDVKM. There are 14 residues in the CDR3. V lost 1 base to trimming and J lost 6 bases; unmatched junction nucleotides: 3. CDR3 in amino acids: CASSLLQGPQPQHF. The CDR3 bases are TGTGCCAGCAGTTTATTACAGGGGCCTCAGCCCCAGCATTTT.

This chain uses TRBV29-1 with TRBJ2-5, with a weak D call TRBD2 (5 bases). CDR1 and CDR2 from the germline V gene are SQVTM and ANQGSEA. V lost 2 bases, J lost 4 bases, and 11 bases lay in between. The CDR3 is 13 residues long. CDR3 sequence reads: CSVEPGIGETQYF. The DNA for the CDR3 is TGCAGCGTTGAACCCGGGATTGGAGAGACCCAGTACTTC.

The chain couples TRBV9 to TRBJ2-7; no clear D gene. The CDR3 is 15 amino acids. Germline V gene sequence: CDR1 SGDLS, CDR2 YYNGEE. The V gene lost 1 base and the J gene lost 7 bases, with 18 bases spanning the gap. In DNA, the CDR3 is TGTGCCAGCAGCGTAACCGACGATATCGCCTGGGAGCAGTACTTC. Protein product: CASSVTDDIAWEQYF.

CDR3: CASSAQRGQPNTEAFF. The CDR3 nucleotides are TGTGCCAGCAGCGCTCAAAGAGGACAGCCTAACACTGAAGCTTTCTTT. The V and J genes are TRBV14 and TRBJ1-1; possibly TRBD1 for D (6 bases). The CDR3 extends over 16 amino acids. Trimming pared 5 bases from V and 2 bases from J, leaving 18 bases between. CDR1 is SGHDN, CDR2 FVKESK, per germline.

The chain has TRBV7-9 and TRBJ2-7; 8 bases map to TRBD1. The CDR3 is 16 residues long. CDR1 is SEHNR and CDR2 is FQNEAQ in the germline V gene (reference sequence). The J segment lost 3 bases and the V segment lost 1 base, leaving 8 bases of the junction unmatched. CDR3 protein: CASSLVGDRGFYEQYF. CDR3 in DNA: TGTGCCAGCAGCTTAGTTGGCGACAGGGGATTCTACGAGCAGTACTTC.

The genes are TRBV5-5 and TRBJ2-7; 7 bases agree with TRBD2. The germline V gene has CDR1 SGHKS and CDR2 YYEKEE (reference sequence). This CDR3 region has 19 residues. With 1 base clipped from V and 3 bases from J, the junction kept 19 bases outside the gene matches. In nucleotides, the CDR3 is TGTGCCAGCAGCTTGTTTAGGCCTAGCGGAATCCTTTTCGACTACGAGCAGTACTTC. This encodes CASSLFRPSGILFDYEQYF.

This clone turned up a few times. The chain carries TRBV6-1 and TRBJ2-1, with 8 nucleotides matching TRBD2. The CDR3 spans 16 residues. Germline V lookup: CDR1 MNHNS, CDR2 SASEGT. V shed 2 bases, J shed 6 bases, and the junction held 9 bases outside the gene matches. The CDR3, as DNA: TGTGCCAGCAGTGAAATGGGGGCGGGAGGTCGCAATGAGCAGTTCTTC. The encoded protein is CASSEMGAGGRNEQFF.

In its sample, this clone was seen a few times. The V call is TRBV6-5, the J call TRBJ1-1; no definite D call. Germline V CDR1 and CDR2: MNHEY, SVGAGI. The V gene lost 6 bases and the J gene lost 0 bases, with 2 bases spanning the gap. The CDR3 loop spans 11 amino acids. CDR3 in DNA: TGTGCCAGCAGATTGAACACTGAAGCTTTCTTT. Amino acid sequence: CASRLNTEAFF.

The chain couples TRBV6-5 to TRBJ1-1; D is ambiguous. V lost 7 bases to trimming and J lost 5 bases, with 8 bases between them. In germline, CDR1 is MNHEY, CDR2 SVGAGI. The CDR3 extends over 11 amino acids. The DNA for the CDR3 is TGTGCCAGCATCGATACTACTGAAGCTTTCTTT. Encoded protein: CASIDTTEAFF.

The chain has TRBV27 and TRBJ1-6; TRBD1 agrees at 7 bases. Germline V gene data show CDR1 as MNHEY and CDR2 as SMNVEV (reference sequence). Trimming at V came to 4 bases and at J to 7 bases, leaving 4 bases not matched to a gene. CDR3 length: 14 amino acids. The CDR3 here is CASSWIGGNSPLHF. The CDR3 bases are TGTGCCAGCAGTTGGATAGGGGGCAATTCACCCCTCCACTTT.

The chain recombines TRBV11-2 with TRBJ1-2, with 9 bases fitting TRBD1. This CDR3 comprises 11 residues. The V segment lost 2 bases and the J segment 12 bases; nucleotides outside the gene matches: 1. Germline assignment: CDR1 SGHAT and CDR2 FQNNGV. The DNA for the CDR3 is TGTGCCAGCAGCTTATGGACAGGGGACACCTTC. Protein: CASSLWTGDTF.

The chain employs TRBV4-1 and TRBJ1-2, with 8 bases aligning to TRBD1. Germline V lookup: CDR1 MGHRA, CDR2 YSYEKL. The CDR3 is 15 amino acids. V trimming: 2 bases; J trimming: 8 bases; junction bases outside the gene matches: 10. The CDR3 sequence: CASSQSDQGAWGYTF. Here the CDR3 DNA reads TGCGCCAGCAGCCAAAGCGACCAGGGGGCCTGGGGCTACACCTTC.

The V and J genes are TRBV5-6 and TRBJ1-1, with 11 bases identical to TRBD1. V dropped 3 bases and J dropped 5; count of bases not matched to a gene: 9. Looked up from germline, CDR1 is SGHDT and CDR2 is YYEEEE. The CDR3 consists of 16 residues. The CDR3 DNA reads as TGTGCCAGCAGCTGGGCGGGACAGGGGGAACTGACTGAAGCTTTCTTT. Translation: CASSWAGQGELTEAFF. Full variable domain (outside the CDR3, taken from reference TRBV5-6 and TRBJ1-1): DAGVTQSPTHLIKTRGQQVTLRCSPKSGHDTVSWYQQALGQGPQFIFQYYEEEERQRGNFPDRFSGHQFPNYSSELNVNALLLGDSALYLCASSWAGQGELTEAFFGQGTRLTVV.

DNA for the CDR3: TGTGCCACCAGCAGAGGCGACTATAACACTGAAGCTTTCTTT. Encoded protein: CATSRGDYNTEAFF. J is TRBJ1-1 and V is TRBV15; no clear D gene. Looked up from germline, CDR1 is LNHNV and CDR2 is YYDKDF (reference sequence). Deletions cut 1 base from V and 2 bases from J, with 8 bases between. The CDR3 extends over 14 amino acids.

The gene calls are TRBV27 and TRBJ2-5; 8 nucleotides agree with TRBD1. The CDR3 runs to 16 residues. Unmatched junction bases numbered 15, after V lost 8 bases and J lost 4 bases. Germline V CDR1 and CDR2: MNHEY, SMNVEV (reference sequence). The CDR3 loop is CASSKGGRGPGETQYF. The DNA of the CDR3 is TGTGCCAGCTCCAAGGGGGGCAGGGGGCCCGGAGAGACCCAGTACTTC.

CDR3 protein: CASSWDRGEETQYF. The CDR3 nucleotides are TGTGCCAGCAGCTGGGACAGGGGGGAAGAGACCCAGTACTTC. The chain joins TRBV5-4 to TRBJ2-5, with 11 bases aligning to TRBD1. With V trimmed by 3 bases and J by 3 bases, 1 base remained unmatched. The CDR3 runs 14 residues. Germline V gene sequence: CDR1 SGHNT, CDR2 YYREEE (reference sequence).

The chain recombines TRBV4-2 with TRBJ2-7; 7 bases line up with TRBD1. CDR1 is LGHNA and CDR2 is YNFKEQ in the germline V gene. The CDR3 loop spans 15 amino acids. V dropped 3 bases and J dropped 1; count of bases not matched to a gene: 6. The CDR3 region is CASSHSWTGSYEQYF. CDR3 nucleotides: TGTGCCAGCAGCCATTCATGGACAGGTTCCTACGAGCAGTACTTC.

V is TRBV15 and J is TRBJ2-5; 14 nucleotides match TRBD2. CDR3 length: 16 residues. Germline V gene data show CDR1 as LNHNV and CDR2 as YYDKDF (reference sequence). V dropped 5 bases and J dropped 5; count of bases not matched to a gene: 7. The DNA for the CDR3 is TGTGCCACCAGCTCCGGGACTAGCGGGAGTCGGGAGACCCAGTACTTC. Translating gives CATSSGTSGSRETQYF.

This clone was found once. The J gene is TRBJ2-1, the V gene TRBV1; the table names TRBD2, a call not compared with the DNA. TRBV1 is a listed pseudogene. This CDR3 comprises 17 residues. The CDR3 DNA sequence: TGCACCAGCAGCGTAGGGCGGGGGGACAGCTCCTACAATGAGCAGTTCTTC. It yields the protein CTSSVGRGDSSYNEQFF.

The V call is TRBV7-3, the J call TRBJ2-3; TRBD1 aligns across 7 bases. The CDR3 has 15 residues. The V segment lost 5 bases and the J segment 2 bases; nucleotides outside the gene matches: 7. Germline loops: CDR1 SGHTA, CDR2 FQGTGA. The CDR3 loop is CASSHPGQSTDTQYF. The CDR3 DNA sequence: TGTGCCAGCAGCCATCCGGGACAGTCCACAGATACGCAGTATTTT.

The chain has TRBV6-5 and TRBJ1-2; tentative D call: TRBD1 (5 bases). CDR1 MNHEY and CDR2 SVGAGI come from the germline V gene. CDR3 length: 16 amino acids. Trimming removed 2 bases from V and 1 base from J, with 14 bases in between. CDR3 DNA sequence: TGTGCCAGCAGTTACCTCCAGGGCTATCTTAACTATGGCTACACCTTC. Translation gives CASSYLQGYLNYGYTF.